This T cell receptor beta chain emerged from a study of T cell changes during pregnancy in multiple sclerosis. CDR1 and CDR2 from the germline V gene are SQVTM and ANQGSEA. The CDR3 contains 18 residues. The ends lost 0 bases at V and 5 bases at J; junction bases unmatched: 13. Sequencing used immunoSEQ multiplex PCR; TCRdb keeps in-frame clones, though not all of them. The sample gives 45,000 to 55,000 clones, roughly 92% of which show up once; 0.75% to 1% is in the top ten. The sequence was obtained from a female donor with multiple sclerosis, enrolled in a pregnancy study. Sequenced here: peripheral blood, sampled after pregnancy. The gene calls are TRBV29-1 and TRBJ1-2, with 12 nucleotides matching TRBD1. CDR3 nucleotides: TGCAGCGTTGAAGATCGAGGGGACAGGGGGCGTGTTGGGTATGGCTACACCTTC. Protein sequence: CSVEDRGDRGRVGYGYTF.